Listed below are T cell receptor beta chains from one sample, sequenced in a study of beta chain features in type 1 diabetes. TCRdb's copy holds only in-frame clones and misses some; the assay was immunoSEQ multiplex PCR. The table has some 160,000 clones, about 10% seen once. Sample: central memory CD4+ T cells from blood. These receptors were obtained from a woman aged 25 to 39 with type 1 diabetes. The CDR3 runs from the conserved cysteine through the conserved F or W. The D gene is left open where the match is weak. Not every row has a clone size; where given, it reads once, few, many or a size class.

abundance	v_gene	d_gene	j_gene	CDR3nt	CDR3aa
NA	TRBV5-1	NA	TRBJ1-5	TGCGCCAGCAGGCCAGTGAATAGCAATCAGCCCCAGCATTTT	CASRPVNSNQPQHF
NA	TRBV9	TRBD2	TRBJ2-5	TGTGCCAGCAGCCCCTACACTGTGAGCTGGCGGGAGGGGGAGACCCAGTACTTC	CASSPYTVSWREGETQYF
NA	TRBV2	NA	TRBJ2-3	TGTGCCAGCAGTGAAACAGTGACAGATACGCAGTATTTT	CASSETVTDTQYF
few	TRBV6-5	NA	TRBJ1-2	TGTGCCAGCAGTACAGTGAACTATGGCTACACCTTC	CASSTVNYGYTF
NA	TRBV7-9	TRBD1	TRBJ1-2	TGTGCCAGCAGCTCGCGTCGGCAGGGGGCTTACCACTTGAATGGCTACACCTTC	CASSSRRQGAYHLNGYTF
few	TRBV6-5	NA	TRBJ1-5	TGTGCCAGCAGCTTGGGGACTGCCTTGGGGGAGCCCCAGCATTTT	CASSLGTALGEPQHF
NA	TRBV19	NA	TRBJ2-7	TGTGCCAGTCGGGCTAGCGGGAGAGGGACAGGGTACGAGCAGTACTTC	CASRASGRGTGYEQYF
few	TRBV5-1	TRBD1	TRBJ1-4	TGCGCCAGCAGCCAGATTCCGGGACAGAGAAATGAAAAACTGTTTTTT	CASSQIPGQRNEKLFF
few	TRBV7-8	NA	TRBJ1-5	TGTGCCAGCAGCTTAGGGCAGATGATGGTCGGCAATCAGCCCCAGCATTTT	CASSLGQMMVGNQPQHF
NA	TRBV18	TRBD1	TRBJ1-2	TGTGCCAGCTCACCACCCAGGGGGCTAGGTGGCTACACCTTC	CASSPPRGLGGYTF
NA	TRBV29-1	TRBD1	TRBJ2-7	TGCAGCGTTGAAGGGGGACAGGGGGCCAACGAGCAGTACTTC	CSVEGGQGANEQYF
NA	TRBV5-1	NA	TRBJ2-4	TGCGCCAGCAGGGATACCGGGACAAGTCAGGACATTCAGTACTTC	CASRDTGTSQDIQYF
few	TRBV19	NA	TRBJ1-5	TGTGCCAGTAGTATAGGCGGGTCAAATGATCAGCCCCAGCATTTT	CASSIGGSNDQPQHF
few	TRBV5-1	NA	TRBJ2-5	TGCGCCAGCAGCAGGCAGGGGGGCCGAACCCTAGGAGAGACCCAGTACTTC	CASSRQGGRTLGETQYF
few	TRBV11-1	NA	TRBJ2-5	TGTGCCAGCAGACAGAGGCGGACAGAAGAAGAGACCCAGTACTTC	CASRQRRTEEETQYF
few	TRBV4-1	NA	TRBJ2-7	TGCGCCAGCAGCCAAGAACCCGCAGCAGGGATCGAGCAGTACTTC	CASSQEPAAGIEQYF
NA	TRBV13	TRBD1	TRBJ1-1	TGTGCCAGCAGCCGCGAGGACAGGAAATACACTGAAGCTTTCTTT	CASSREDRKYTEAFF
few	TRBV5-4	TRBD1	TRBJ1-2	TGTGCCAGCAGCTTTGCGGACAGGTCGTATGGCTACACCTTC	CASSFADRSYGYTF
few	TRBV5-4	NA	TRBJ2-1	TGTGCCAGCAGCGCCGGACAGATCAGGGGCAATGAGCAGTTCTTC	CASSAGQIRGNEQFF
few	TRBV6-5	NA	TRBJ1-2	TGTGCCAGCAGTTCAGTCTATGGCTACACCTTC	CASSSVYGYTF
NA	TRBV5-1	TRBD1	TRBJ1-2	TGCGCCAGCAGCTACCAGGGGGCCTCGGACTATGGCTACACCTTC	CASSYQGASDYGYTF
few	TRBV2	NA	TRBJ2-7	TGTGCCAGCATGAGCCACTACGAGCAGTACTTC	CASMSHYEQYF
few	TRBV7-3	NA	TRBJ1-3	TGTGCCAGCAGTAGTACTCATGGAAACACCATATATTTT	CASSSTHGNTIYF
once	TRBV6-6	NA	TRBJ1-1	TGTGCCAGCAGTATAATTTTGAACACTGAAGCTTTCTTT	CASSIILNTEAFF
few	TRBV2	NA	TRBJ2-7	TGTGCCAGCATGACCCGATTCGTGGAGGTAGGCTACGAGCAGTACTTC	CASMTRFVEVGYEQYF
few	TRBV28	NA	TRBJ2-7	TGTGCCAGCAACACAGCGGGCCCGGCCTACGAGCAGTACTTC	CASNTAGPAYEQYF
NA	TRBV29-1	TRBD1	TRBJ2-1	TGCAGCGGGACAGGGAGCTCCTACAATGAGCAGTTCTTC	CSGTGSSYNEQFF
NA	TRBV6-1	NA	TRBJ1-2	TGTGCCAGCAGCGTAGTACATGGCTACACCTTC	CASSVVHGYTF
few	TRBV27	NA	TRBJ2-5	TGTGCCAGCAGTTTACAGGGCGGGGAAGAGACCCAGTACTTC	CASSLQGGEETQYF
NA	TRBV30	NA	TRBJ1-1	TGTGCCTGGAGTGTACGCTTGGCTAACACTGAAGCTTTCTTT	CAWSVRLANTEAFF
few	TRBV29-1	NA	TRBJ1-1	TGCAGCGTTGAACAGTCTCACACTGAAGCTTTCTTT	CSVEQSHTEAFF